These 15 T cell receptor beta chains came from one sample sequenced in a study of T-cell reconstitution after alpha-beta-depleted transplantation in children. Unique molecular identifiers were incorporated into the prepared TCRbeta library. TCRdb reprocessed the PCR reads with MiXCR, giving one entry per CDR3 protein. The table includes 400,000 to 550,000 distinct CDR3 sequences, about 11% detected once. The sequences come from PBMCs, collected before TCRalphabeta/CD19-depleted stem cell transplant. The receptor source for this set is a child aged 2 to 15 with inherited bone marrow failure, due to receive a stem cell transplant.

This clonotype was observed a few times. The V call is TRBV5-6, the J call TRBJ1-1, with TRBD1 as a possible D gene (5 bases). The CDR3 length is 16 residues. The germline V gene has CDR1 SGHDT and CDR2 YYEEEE. V lost 0 bases to trimming and J lost 0 bases, with 12 bases between them. The chain's CDR3 is CASSLGPGLVNTEAFF. The CDR3 coding sequence is TGTGCCAGCAGCTTGGGACCGGGACTTGTGAACACTGAAGCTTTCTTT.

The J gene is TRBJ2-3, the V gene TRBV7-2; 8 bases map to TRBD2. The germline CDR1 and CDR2 sequences are SGHTA and FQGNSA. V dropped 4 bases and J dropped 2; count of bases not matched to a gene: 8. The CDR3 has 16 amino acids. DNA for the CDR3: TGTGCCAGCAGCTCGCGGGAGGCCAGACTCACAGATACGCAGTATTTT. Protein sequence: CASSSREARLTDTQYF.

This clonotype has at least ten counts. V is TRBV9 and J is TRBJ2-3, with D unresolved. Between the trimmed V and J ends, which lost 3 bases and 1 base, there was a span of 6 bases. Germline CDR1 SGDLS, CDR2 YYNGEE. This CDR3 has 13 amino acids. The CDR3 loop reads CASSDDGTDTQYF. The CDR3 bases are TGTGCCAGCAGCGACGACGGCACAGATACGCAGTATTTT.

The chain links TRBV7-8 to TRBJ2-3; 9 bases are shared with TRBD2. This CDR3 has 16 residues. Trimming at V came to 3 bases and at J to 6 bases, leaving 10 bases not matched to a gene. Germline V gene lookup returns CDR1 SGHVS and CDR2 FQNEAQ. The CDR3 protein is CASSFLAGSRMDTQYF. The CDR3 DNA follows: TGTGCCAGCAGCTTCCTAGCGGGAAGTCGTATGGATACGCAGTATTTT.

At least ten counts were recorded for this clonotype. The chain is built from TRBV20-1 and TRBJ2-5; D might be TRBD2 (6 bases). Germline CDR1 and CDR2: DFQATT and SNEGSKA (reference sequence). The CDR3 has 14 amino acids. The germline V and J ends were trimmed by 3 bases and 5 bases, with 16 bases remaining between them. As DNA, the CDR3 is TGCAGTGCTAGTTTGAGGGGCGGAGGGGAGACCCAGTACTTC. Translation: CSASLRGGGETQYF.

This clonotype has a count of ten or more. V usage is TRBV12-3 or TRBV12-4 and J usage is TRBJ1-2; unclear D gene. The CDR3 contains 14 residues. V lost 5 bases and J 5 bases, leaving 15 bases between the germline ends. DNA of the CDR3: TGTGCCAGCAGTCCAGGAGCGGTTATGTATGGCTACACCTTC. It yields the protein CASSPGAVMYGYTF.

This clonotype was observed many times. The genes are TRBV6-5 and TRBJ2-3; D is possibly TRBD2 (6 bases). The CDR3 totals 16 residues. V lost 1 base and J lost 1, with 12 bases in between. CDR1 and CDR2 from the germline V gene are MNHEY and SVGAGI. CDR3 in DNA: TGTGCCAGCAGTTACTATAGCGGTGGAGGCACAGATACGCAGTATTTT. This translates into CASSYYSGGGTDTQYF.

This clonotype was found many times. The chain couples TRBV18 to TRBJ2-1; 9 nucleotides agree with TRBD2. This CDR3 has 15 amino acids. The V gene's germline CDR1 is KGHSH and CDR2 LQKENI. The V gene end was trimmed by 3 bases and the J gene end by 5 bases; junction bases not matched to a gene: 5. The CDR3 protein is CASSPRGGLNNEQFF. CDR3 in DNA: TGTGCCAGCTCACCGCGGGGGGGATTGAACAATGAGCAGTTCTTC.

This clonotype was counted many times. The V gene is TRBV6-5, the J gene TRBJ1-2, with 10 bases fitting TRBD1. Losses at the gene ends were 4 bases for V and 7 bases for J; bases not matched to a gene: 3. Germline V gene sequence: CDR1 MNHEY, CDR2 SVGAGI. The CDR3 is made up of 13 amino acids. The CDR3 DNA sequence: TGTGCCAGCAGTTCCGGACAGGGGGTTGGCTACACCTTC. It is translated as CASSSGQGVGYTF.

Many counts were recorded for this clonotype. The J gene is TRBJ2-7, the V gene TRBV7-2; 9 bases are a match to TRBD2. This CDR3 contains 15 residues. Germline V gives CDR1 SGHTA, CDR2 FQGNSA. The J segment lost 3 bases and the V segment lost 1 base, leaving 4 bases of the junction unmatched. The CDR3 region is CASSLVDSGSYEQYF. CDR3 nucleotides: TGTGCCAGCAGCTTAGTAGATAGCGGGAGCTACGAGCAGTACTTC.

This clonotype was observed many times. This sequence joins TRBV9 and TRBJ1-1; D gene ambiguous. Germline CDR1 SGDLS, CDR2 YYNGEE. V shed 8 bases and J shed 4 bases, with 15 bases lying between them. The CDR3 runs to 13 residues. The CDR3 sequence: CASSGILGTEAFF. The DNA for the CDR3 is TGTGCCAGTTCTGGGATCTTGGGCACTGAAGCTTTCTTT.

This clonotype was observed many times. The chain carries TRBV12-3 or TRBV12-4 and TRBJ2-1, with 12 bases aligning to TRBD2. Losses at the gene ends were 6 bases for V and 9 bases for J; bases not matched to a gene: 9. This CDR3 is built from 15 residues. For the CDR3, the DNA is TGTGCCAGCAGCTCTAGCGGGAGGGACCCCCCTGAGCAGTTCTTC. Translated, it gives CASSSSGRDPPEQFF.

The table lists this clonotype with many counts. The chain employs TRBV28 and TRBJ2-7; the D gene is possibly TRBD1 (6 bases). CDR3 length: 20 residues. Germline V lookup: CDR1 MDHEN, CDR2 SYDVKM. The V end was cut by 2 bases, the J end by 3 bases, with 29 bases between. Here the CDR3 DNA reads TGTGCCAGCAGTTTACGGTTACGAAAGACAGGAGTTGGAACTTTCTACGAGCAGTACTTC. Its translation: CASSLRLRKTGVGTFYEQYF.

The rearrangement uses TRBV4-3 and TRBJ2-1; no definite D call. The germline V and J ends were trimmed by 0 bases and 5 bases, with 11 bases remaining between them. Germline V gives CDR1 LGHNA, CDR2 YSLEER. The CDR3 runs 15 residues. The CDR3 sequence: CASSQDAYGNNEQFF. The DNA for the CDR3 is TGCGCCAGCAGCCAAGATGCTTACGGTAACAATGAGCAGTTCTTC.

This clonotype was found many times. The V call is TRBV7-9, the J call TRBJ2-7; tentatively, D is TRBD1 (5 bases). The germline CDR1 and CDR2 sequences are SEHNR and FQNEAQ (reference sequence). The CDR3 runs 13 residues. V dropped 8 bases and J dropped 6 bases, with 17 bases sitting between them. The CDR3 is CASCDSRNCEQYF. The DNA of the CDR3 is TGTGCCAGCTGCGACAGTAGGAACTGCGAGCAGTACTTC.